This is a list of T cell receptor beta chains from one sample in a study of spatial heterogeneity in lung cancer. TCRdb analysed the 5' RACE reads with MiXCR anew, one entry per CDR3 protein. The sample lists 4,000 to 5,000 distinct CDR3 sequences, 15% to 20% occurring once. The sample here was PBMCs, taken at surgery. Receptors were obtained from a male donor with early-stage non-small cell lung cancer. Both conserved end residues are part of each CDR3. A D gene is named only where the DNA matches it firmly. The listing skips clone size in some rows; elsewhere it reads once, few, many or a size class.

abundance: medium-sized; d_gene: NA; j_gene: TRBJ1-5; v_gene: TRBV6-2/TRBV6-3; CDR3aa: CASSYGRISNQPQHF; CDR3nt: TGTGCCAGCAGCTACGGACGGATTAGCAATCAGCCCCAGCATTTT
abundance: NA; d_gene: NA; j_gene: TRBJ1-3; v_gene: TRBV15; CDR3aa: CATSRDRRGSGNTIYF; CDR3nt: TGTGCCACCAGCAGAGATAGAAGGGGCTCTGGAAACACCATATATTTT
abundance: medium-sized; d_gene: NA; j_gene: TRBJ1-5; v_gene: TRBV5-8; CDR3aa: CASSFISLGNQPQHF; CDR3nt: TGTGCCAGCAGCTTCATCAGTTTGGGCAATCAGCCCCAGCATTTT
abundance: medium-sized; d_gene: TRBD1; j_gene: TRBJ2-7; v_gene: TRBV4-1; CDR3aa: CASSPGTASYEQYF; CDR3nt: TGCGCCAGCAGTCCGGGGACAGCCTCCTACGAGCAGTACTTC
abundance: medium-sized; d_gene: NA; j_gene: TRBJ2-5; v_gene: TRBV2; CDR3aa: CATLRGTQYF; CDR3nt: TGTGCCACCCTTCGAGGGACCCAGTACTTC
abundance: medium-sized; d_gene: NA; j_gene: TRBJ2-3; v_gene: TRBV4-3; CDR3aa: CASSQDSGRGATDTQYF; CDR3nt: TGCGCCAGCAGCCAAGATAGTGGAAGGGGGGCCACAGATACGCAGTATTTT
abundance: NA; d_gene: NA; j_gene: TRBJ2-2; v_gene: TRBV29-1; CDR3aa: CSVEKGNTGELFF; CDR3nt: TGCAGCGTTGAAAAGGGGAACACCGGGGAGCTGTTTTTT
abundance: medium-sized; d_gene: NA; j_gene: TRBJ1-2; v_gene: TRBV7-2; CDR3aa: CASSLALRGGYTF; CDR3nt: TGTGCCAGCAGCTTAGCCCTGAGGGGCGGCTACACCTTC
abundance: once; d_gene: NA; j_gene: TRBJ2-3; v_gene: TRBV7-7; CDR3aa: CASSLARNSKQYF; CDR3nt: TGTGCTAGCAGCTTAGCGCGGAACAGTAAGCAGTATTTT
abundance: medium-sized; d_gene: TRBD1; j_gene: TRBJ2-2; v_gene: TRBV6-1; CDR3aa: CASKDRGDTGELFF; CDR3nt: TGTGCCAGCAAAGACAGGGGCGACACCGGGGAGCTGTTTTTT
abundance: NA; d_gene: TRBD1; j_gene: TRBJ1-4; v_gene: TRBV7-9; CDR3aa: CASSLAGGVYNEKLFF; CDR3nt: TGTGCCAGCAGCTTAGCAGGGGGCGTTTATAATGAAAAACTGTTTTTT
abundance: many; d_gene: NA; j_gene: TRBJ1-1; v_gene: TRBV7-2; CDR3aa: CASSPKPQGTAFF; CDR3nt: TGTGCCAGCAGCCCGAAACCACAGGGCACAGCTTTCTTT
abundance: medium-sized; d_gene: NA; j_gene: TRBJ1-1; v_gene: TRBV4-1; CDR3aa: CASSQPRGEAFF; CDR3nt: TGCGCCAGCAGCCAGCCCCGGGGGGAAGCTTTCTTT
abundance: many; d_gene: TRBD2; j_gene: TRBJ2-6; v_gene: TRBV29-1; CDR3aa: CSVDLTAGLSGANVLTF; CDR3nt: TGCAGCGTGGACCTTACAGCGGGGCTCTCTGGGGCCAACGTCCTGACTTTC
abundance: medium-sized; d_gene: NA; j_gene: TRBJ1-6; v_gene: TRBV12-5; CDR3aa: CASGSTGSSYNSPLHF; CDR3nt: TGTGCTAGTGGTTCCACAGGGAGCTCCTATAATTCACCCCTCCACTTT
abundance: medium-sized; d_gene: NA; j_gene: TRBJ2-4; v_gene: TRBV7-6; CDR3aa: CASSRTAAQNIQYF; CDR3nt: TGTGCCAGCAGCCGGACAGCTGCCCAAAACATTCAGTACTTC
abundance: medium-sized; d_gene: TRBD2; j_gene: TRBJ2-3; v_gene: TRBV5-4; CDR3aa: CASSLASGSTDTQYF; CDR3nt: TGTGCCAGCAGCTTGGCTAGCGGGAGCACAGATACGCAGTATTTT
abundance: many; d_gene: TRBD2; j_gene: TRBJ2-6; v_gene: TRBV7-9; CDR3aa: CASSGGSSGANVLTF; CDR3nt: TGTGCCAGCTCCGGGGGGAGCTCTGGGGCCAACGTCCTGACTTTC
abundance: medium-sized; d_gene: NA; j_gene: TRBJ1-6; v_gene: TRBV7-3; CDR3aa: CASSLNARDSPLHF; CDR3nt: TGTGCCAGCAGCCTAAACGCTAGAGATTCACCCCTCCACTTT
abundance: once; d_gene: NA; j_gene: TRBJ2-5; v_gene: TRBV4-1; CDR3aa: CASSPALGETQYF; CDR3nt: TGCGCCAGCAGCCCTGCCCTGGGGGAGACCCAGTACTTC
abundance: many; d_gene: TRBD1; j_gene: TRBJ2-1; v_gene: TRBV5-6; CDR3aa: CASHRGWGEQFF; CDR3nt: TGTGCCAGCCACAGGGGCTGGGGTGAGCAGTTCTTC
abundance: medium-sized; d_gene: NA; j_gene: TRBJ1-1; v_gene: TRBV20-1; CDR3aa: CSPLGQMNTEAFF; CDR3nt: TGCAGTCCGCTAGGACAGATGAACACTGAAGCTTTCTTT
abundance: NA; d_gene: NA; j_gene: TRBJ2-7; v_gene: TRBV6-5; CDR3aa: CASSPFTTYEQYF; CDR3nt: TGTGCCAGCAGTCCGTTCACGACCTACGAGCAGTACTTC
abundance: once; d_gene: NA; j_gene: TRBJ1-1; v_gene: TRBV30; CDR3aa: CAWKQAGTQTLRAFF; CDR3nt: TGTGCCTGGAAACAAGCGGGGACACAAACCTTACGGGCTTTCTTT
abundance: medium-sized; d_gene: TRBD2; j_gene: TRBJ2-3; v_gene: TRBV20-1; CDR3aa: CSASVTSGGDTQYF; CDR3nt: TGCAGTGCTAGCGTGACTAGCGGGGGAGATACGCAGTATTTT
abundance: NA; d_gene: NA; j_gene: TRBJ2-1; v_gene: TRBV19; CDR3aa: CASTGAYNEQFF; CDR3nt: TGTGCCAGTACAGGGGCCTACAATGAGCAGTTCTTC
abundance: medium-sized; d_gene: NA; j_gene: TRBJ2-7; v_gene: TRBV19; CDR3aa: CASKGTFYSYEQYF; CDR3nt: TGTGCCAGTAAAGGGACATTTTACTCCTACGAGCAGTACTTC
abundance: few; d_gene: NA; j_gene: TRBJ2-4; v_gene: TRBV9; CDR3aa: CASSVGGRAGNIQYF; CDR3nt: TGTGCCAGCAGCGTAGGGGGCAGGGCGGGAAACATTCAGTACTTC
abundance: medium-sized; d_gene: TRBD2; j_gene: TRBJ2-1; v_gene: TRBV7-2; CDR3aa: CASSLAPGLAGGYNEQFF; CDR3nt: TGTGCCAGCAGCTTAGCGCCAGGACTAGCGGGGGGGTACAATGAGCAGTTCTTC
abundance: medium-sized; d_gene: TRBD1; j_gene: TRBJ1-2; v_gene: TRBV24-1; CDR3aa: CATSDPGQGAEYGYTF; CDR3nt: TGTGCCACCAGTGATCCCGGACAGGGGGCTGAGTATGGCTACACCTTC
abundance: NA; d_gene: NA; j_gene: TRBJ1-1; v_gene: TRBV12-3/TRBV12-4; CDR3aa: CASSLGAGWTEAFF; CDR3nt: TGTGCCAGCAGTTTAGGAGCGGGCTGGACTGAAGCTTTCTTT
abundance: medium-sized; d_gene: TRBD1; j_gene: TRBJ2-2; v_gene: TRBV15; CDR3aa: CATSRARDRYTGELFF; CDR3nt: TGTGCCACCAGCAGGGCCCGGGACAGATACACCGGGGAGCTGTTTTTT
abundance: NA; d_gene: NA; j_gene: TRBJ2-3; v_gene: TRBV29-1; CDR3aa: CSVETGGRQALGLQYF; CDR3nt: TGCAGCGTTGAAACGGGCGGAAGGCAGGCTCTTGGGCTGCAGTATTTT